A single sample is the source of the 31 T cell receptor beta chains below, sequenced in a study of blood T cell repertoires in COVID-19. Generated by immunoSEQ multiplex PCR, the TCRdb table keeps only in-frame clones and is missing some. The repertoire holds 150,000 to 200,000 clones, roughly 83% seen once, with about a tenth in the top ten. The sequenced material came from peripheral blood. The receptor source for this set is a woman older than 75 with active or convalescent COVID-19.

The genes are TRBV6-6 and TRBJ1-5; no clear D. Germline assignment: CDR1 MNHNY and CDR2 SVGAGI (reference sequence). Trimming shortened V by 6 bases and J by 6 bases, and 15 bases separated the two germline ends. The CDR3 has 14 residues. This CDR3 reads CASSLSSGGQPQHF. CDR3 nucleotide sequence: TGTGCCAGCAGCCTATCCTCGGGTGGTCAGCCCCAGCATTTT.

V gene TRBV18 combines with J gene TRBJ2-5, with 7 bases fitting TRBD2. The CDR3 runs 15 residues. Per germline, CDR1 KGHSH and CDR2 LQKENI. Unmatched junction bases numbered 9, after V lost 6 bases and J lost 2 bases. The CDR3 DNA reads as TGTGCCAGCTCTTGGGGCGGGGGAACTCAAGAGACCCAGTACTTC. This encodes CASSWGGGTQETQYF.

The rearrangement links TRBV19 to TRBJ2-3; D remains ambiguous. V lost 10 bases and J lost 8, with 13 bases in between. CDR1 and CDR2 from the germline V gene are LNHDA and SQIVND (reference sequence). The CDR3 length is 11 residues. The CDR3 loop reads CATGPLGTQYF. The CDR3 DNA sequence: TGTGCCACTGGGCCTCTGGGTACGCAGTATTTT.

This chain joins TRBV9 and TRBJ2-2; 7 bases match TRBD1. This CDR3 has 14 amino acids. J gave up 6 bases and V 4 bases, and 6 bases lay outside the gene matches. Germline V lookup: CDR1 SGDLS, CDR2 YYNGEE. The CDR3 loop is CASSSNTGAGELFF. The CDR3 coding sequence is TGTGCCAGCAGCTCTAATACAGGGGCCGGGGAGCTGTTTTTT.

The count of this clone is one. The J gene is TRBJ2-7, the V gene TRBV7-2, with 9 bases matching TRBD1. The germline CDR1 and CDR2 sequences are SGHTA and FQGNSA. The CDR3 has 15 residues. With 5 bases clipped from V and 5 bases from J, the junction kept 10 bases outside the gene matches. CDR3 sequence: CASSLTRDRVDEQYF. The CDR3 region has the DNA TGTGCCAGCAGCCTAACCCGGGACAGGGTGGACGAGCAGTACTTC.

The chain has TRBV25-1 and TRBJ2-5; 9 bases align to TRBD2. Looked up from germline, CDR1 is MGHDK and CDR2 is SYGVNS. The CDR3 length is 16 residues. V shed 1 base, J shed 6 bases, and the junction held 9 bases outside the gene matches. The CDR3 nucleotides read TGTGCCAGCAGTGAATCTGGGGCGGGGGGGCAGAAGACCCAGTACTTC. This encodes CASSESGAGGQKTQYF.

The chain recombines TRBV5-1 with TRBJ1-1; maybe TRBD1 (6 bases). The germline V gene encodes CDR1 SGHRS and CDR2 YFSETQ. Trimming shortened V by 1 base and J by 4 bases, and 8 bases separated the two germline ends. This CDR3 has 13 residues. This CDR3 is CASSLRGGTEAFF. In nucleotides, the CDR3 is TGCGCCAGCAGCTTGAGAGGGGGCACTGAAGCTTTCTTT. Full variable domain (remainder filled in from reference TRBV5-1 and TRBJ1-1): KAGVTQTPRYLIKTRGQQVTLSCSPISGHRSVSWYQQTPGQGLQFLFEYFSETQRNKGNFPGRFSGRQFSNSRSEMNVSTLELGDSALYLCASSLRGGTEAFFGQGTRLTVV.

The chain links TRBV7-3 to TRBJ1-6; weak D call: TRBD1 (5 bases). This CDR3 region has 14 residues. V was trimmed by 3 bases and J by 12 bases, leaving 15 bases between them. CDR1 SGHTA and CDR2 FQGTGA come from the germline V gene. The CDR3 reads CASSLTGGDLPLHF. The CDR3 bases are TGTGCCAGCAGCTTGACCGGGGGGGATTTACCCCTCCACTTT.

The J gene is TRBJ2-7, the V gene TRBV30, with D possibly being TRBD1 (6 bases). The germline V gene encodes CDR1 GTSNPN and CDR2 SVGIG (reference sequence). The CDR3 totals 15 residues. V shed 3 bases and J shed 7 bases, with 22 bases lying between them. The CDR3 DNA reads as TGTGCCTGGAGCAACCCCGGACAGATACTACGGGAGCAGTACTTC. Its translation is CAWSNPGQILREQYF.

This clone was detected once. This chain links TRBV7-9 with TRBJ1-3, with 7 bases fitting TRBD1. Germline CDR1 and CDR2: SEHNR and FQNEAQ (reference sequence). CDR3 size: 18 residues. The trim removed 1 base at V and 3 bases at J, leaving 12 bases unmatched. CDR3 sequence: CASSLGLLRQGGGNTIYF. The CDR3 nucleotides read TGTGCCAGCAGCTTAGGCCTCCTCAGACAGGGCGGTGGAAACACCATATATTTT. The complete variable domain, with remaining parts taken from reference TRBV7-9 and TRBJ1-3, reads DTGVSQNPRHKITKRGQNVTFRCDPISEHNRLYWYRQTLGQGPEFLTYFQNEAQLEKSRLLSDRFSAERPKGSFSTLEIQRTEQGDSAMYLCASSLGLLRQGGGNTIYFGEGSWLTVV.

This chain connects TRBV29-1 to TRBJ2-4, with D possibly matching TRBD1 (7 bases). Germline values: CDR1 SQVTM, CDR2 ANQGSEA. This CDR3 has 15 residues. Trimming shortened V by 6 bases and J by 1 base, and 16 bases separated the two germline ends. For the CDR3, the DNA is TGCAGCGTGACTCAGGGGGGTACTGCCAAAAACATTCAGTACTTC. Translation: CSVTQGGTAKNIQYF.

V is TRBV2 and J is TRBJ1-4, with 8 bases aligning to TRBD1. CDR3 length equals 15 residues. The germline V gene encodes CDR1 SNHLY and CDR2 FYNNEI. The V segment lost 6 bases and the J segment 0 bases; nucleotides outside the gene matches: 3. The CDR3 spells CASRTGVATNEKLFF. The CDR3 DNA reads TGTGCCAGCAGGACAGGGGTAGCAACTAATGAAAAACTGTTTTTT.

The J gene is TRBJ1-1, the V gene TRBV6-5; D is unresolved. V gave up 4 bases and J gave up 4 bases, with 13 bases separating them. Germline V gene data show CDR1 as MNHEY and CDR2 as SVGAGI. The length of the CDR3 is 14 residues. CDR3 in DNA: TGTGCCAGCAGTTCTCAGGAGGGCGGCACTGAAGCTTTCTTT. Protein product: CASSSQEGGTEAFF.

The V and J genes are TRBV6-6 and TRBJ1-1, with D possibly TRBD1 on 6 matching bases. Germline assignment: CDR1 MNHNY and CDR2 SVGAGI (reference sequence). The CDR3 spans 14 residues. Deletions cut 6 bases from V and 6 bases from J, with 17 bases between. The CDR3 here is CASSPRGGRSEAFF. In nucleotides, the CDR3 is TGTGCCAGCAGCCCGAGGGGGGGGAGGTCTGAAGCTTTCTTT.

A few counts support this clone. This chain links TRBV3-1 (or the pseudogene TRBV3-2) with TRBJ2-7, with TRBD2 matching 9 bases. The CDR3 totals 16 residues. Germline CDR1 LGHDT, CDR2 YNNKEL (reference sequence). V gave up 2 bases and J gave up 5 bases; unmatched junction bases: 10. CDR3 protein: CASSQQRSGGPNEQYF. The CDR3 DNA is TGTGCCAGCAGCCAACAACGCAGCGGGGGGCCAAACGAGCAGTACTTC.

V is TRBV4-1 and J is TRBJ2-1; no clear D gene. Trimming left V 4 bases short and J 10 bases short, with 11 bases between. Germline loops: CDR1 MGHRA, CDR2 YSYEKL. CDR3 length: 12 residues. CDR3 residues: CASSLPREEQFF. CDR3 DNA: TGCGCCAGCAGCCTCCCCCGCGAGGAGCAGTTCTTC.

V gene TRBV12-2 combines with J gene TRBJ1-3; TRBD1, the table's D call, lacks a check against the DNA. TRBV12-2 is described as a pseudogene. The CDR3 contains 16 residues. In nucleotides, the CDR3 is TGTGCAAGTCGCTCCCGGGACAGGGCCTCTGGAAACACCATATATTTT. Its translation: CASRSRDRASGNTIYF.

The J gene is TRBJ2-3, the V gene TRBV5-1; 14 positions match TRBD2. V dropped 2 bases and J dropped 0; count of bases not matched to a gene: 5. The CDR3 has 18 residues. CDR1 is SGHRS and CDR2 is YFSETQ in the germline V gene. CDR3 coding DNA: TGCGCCAGCAGCTTTTTGACTAGCGGGGGGGCTAGCACAGATACGCAGTATTTT. It encodes CASSFLTSGGASTDTQYF.

This clone was observed a handful of times. The same CDR3 is also encoded by other DNA sequences in this sample. This chain links TRBV27 with TRBJ1-2; D not certain. This CDR3 region has 14 residues. The germline gives CDR1 MNHEY, CDR2 SMNVEV (reference sequence). The V end was cut by 0 bases, the J end by 2 bases, with 7 bases between. CDR3 sequence reads: CASSLSPGNYGYTF. DNA of the CDR3: TGTGCCAGCAGTTTATCTCCGGGGAACTATGGCTACACCTTC.

The genes are TRBV7-2 and TRBJ1-3; 8 bases map to TRBD1. CDR1 SGHTA and CDR2 FQGNSA come from the germline V gene. Unmatched junction bases numbered 4, after V lost 2 bases and J lost 4 bases. CDR3 size: 15 residues. CDR3 loop: CASSLPRGLGNTIYF. In DNA, the CDR3 is TGTGCCAGCAGCTTACCCAGGGGGCTGGGAAACACCATATATTTT.

This CDR3 reads CASSPGGSPEAFF. CDR3 DNA: TGTGCCAGCAGCCCGGGGGGGTCCCCTGAAGCTTTCTTT. The chain employs TRBV14 and TRBJ1-1; tentatively, D is TRBD1 (5 bases). Germline CDR1 is SGHDN and CDR2 is FVKESK. Trimming removed 4 bases from V and 6 bases from J, with 12 bases in between. The CDR3 spans 13 residues.

Concerning this clone: The sample contains more than one DNA sequence encoding this CDR3. The CDR3 nucleotides read TGTGCCTGGAGCCGGCAGGGGAACACTGAAGCTTTCTTT. It encodes CAWSRQGNTEAFF. The chain has TRBV30 and TRBJ1-1, with D perhaps matching TRBD1 (5 bases). V lost 3 bases and J lost 1, with 9 bases in between. The CDR3 length is 13 residues. Germline CDR1 is GTSNPN and CDR2 is SVGIG (reference sequence).

The rearrangement uses TRBV7-9 and TRBJ2-5; D is uncertain. From germline, CDR1 is SEHNR and CDR2 FQNEAQ (reference sequence). This CDR3 contains 14 residues. Trimming cost V 6 bases and J 5 bases, with 16 bases left between them. CDR3 in DNA: TGTGCCAGCAGGAGTTTGGTGGGCCAGGAGACCCAGTACTTC. As protein: CASRSLVGQETQYF.

This clone was seen only once. The chain recombines TRBV24-1 with TRBJ1-5; D gene uncertain. V was trimmed by 2 bases and J by 4 bases, leaving 8 bases between them. The CDR3 covers 14 residues. Germline lookup yields CDR1 KGHDR and CDR2 SFDVKD. This chain's CDR3 is CATSDSGSNQPQHF. Here the CDR3 DNA reads TGTGCCACCAGTGATTCTGGGAGTAATCAGCCCCAGCATTTT.

V usage is TRBV6-2 or TRBV6-3 and J usage is TRBJ1-2; TRBD1 is a possible D gene (6 bases). Trimming left V 6 bases short and J 4 bases short, with 18 bases between. The CDR3 runs 15 residues. Germline V gene data show CDR1 as MNHEY and CDR2 as SVGEGT. CDR3 amino acids: CASSLAPQGIYGYTF. For the CDR3, the DNA is TGTGCCAGCAGCCTCGCTCCTCAGGGGATCTATGGCTACACCTTC.

This clone was seen only once. The genes are TRBV6-2 or TRBV6-3 and TRBJ2-5, with 8 bases matching TRBD2. The CDR3 sequence is 15 residues long. From germline, CDR1 is MNHEY and CDR2 SVGEGT. V shed 5 bases and J 7 bases; nucleotides not matched to a gene: 12. The CDR3 sequence: CASSRKAGAEGTQYF. CDR3 nucleotide sequence: TGTGCCAGCAGTCGGAAAGCGGGGGCCGAGGGGACCCAGTACTTC.

V and J are TRBV6-5 and TRBJ1-1; D might be TRBD1 (5 bases). Germline V CDR1 and CDR2: MNHEY, SVGAGI. V was cut by 6 bases and J by 11 bases, with 25 bases left in between. The CDR3 is made up of 15 amino acids. The CDR3 loop is CASSPPGGGRRRAFF. DNA of the CDR3: TGTGCCAGCAGCCCCCCCGGGGGTGGCAGACGTCGTGCTTTCTTT.

This clone was detected only a few times. The chain has TRBV4-3 and TRBJ1-3, with D maybe TRBD1 (6 bases). Germline CDR1 and CDR2: LGHNA and YSLEER. V lost 4 bases, J lost 0 bases, and 13 bases lay in between. CDR3 size: 16 residues. The CDR3 here is CASSLEGQSSGNTIYF. As DNA, the CDR3 is TGCGCCAGCAGCCTAGAAGGACAGAGCTCTGGAAACACCATATATTTT.

CDR3 nucleotide sequence: TGCGCCAGCAGCCAAGGGACGACAGGCAATCAGCCCCAGCATTTT. The encoded protein is CASSQGTTGNQPQHF. This chain links TRBV4-1 with TRBJ1-5, with D tentatively TRBD1 (5 bases). Trimming took off 1 base at V and 2 bases at J, with 9 bases between the two ends. The CDR3 sequence is 15 residues long. From germline, CDR1 is MGHRA and CDR2 YSYEKL.

V usage is TRBV7-2 and J usage is TRBJ2-7; D might be TRBD2 (5 bases). V lost 5 bases, J lost 5 bases, and 22 bases lay in between. Germline CDR1 SGHTA, CDR2 FQGNSA. The CDR3 contains 16 residues. CDR3 region: CASSLTRAFRGNEQYF. The CDR3 DNA reads as TGTGCCAGCAGCCTTACTAGGGCGTTTAGAGGCAACGAGCAGTACTTC.

V and J are TRBV5-5 and TRBJ1-2, with D unresolved. The CDR3 consists of 17 residues. Trimming removed 0 bases at V and 7 bases at J, with 22 bases between. Germline V gives CDR1 SGHKS, CDR2 YYEKEE (reference sequence). The CDR3 spells CASSLAPSVVELSGYTF. The CDR3 DNA reads TGTGCCAGCAGCTTGGCCCCCTCGGTCGTGGAGCTCTCTGGCTACACCTTC.